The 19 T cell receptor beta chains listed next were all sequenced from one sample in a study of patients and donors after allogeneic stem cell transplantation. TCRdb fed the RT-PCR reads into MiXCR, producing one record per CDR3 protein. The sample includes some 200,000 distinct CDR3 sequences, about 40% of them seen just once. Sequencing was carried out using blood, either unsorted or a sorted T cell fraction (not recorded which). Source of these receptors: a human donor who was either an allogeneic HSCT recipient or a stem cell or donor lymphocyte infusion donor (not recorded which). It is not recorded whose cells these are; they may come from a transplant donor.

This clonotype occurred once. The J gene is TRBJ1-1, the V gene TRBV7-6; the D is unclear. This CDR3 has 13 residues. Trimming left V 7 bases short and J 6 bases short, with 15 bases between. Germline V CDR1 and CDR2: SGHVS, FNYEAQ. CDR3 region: CASIDTSTAEAFF. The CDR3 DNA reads TGTGCCAGCATCGACACCTCAACGGCTGAAGCTTTCTTT.

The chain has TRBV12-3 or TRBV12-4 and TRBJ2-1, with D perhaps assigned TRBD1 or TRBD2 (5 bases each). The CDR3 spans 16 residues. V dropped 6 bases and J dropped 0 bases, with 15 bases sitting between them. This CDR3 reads CASSLGLGASYNEQFF. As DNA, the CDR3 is TGTGCCAGCAGCCTCGGACTCGGGGCCTCCTACAATGAGCAGTTCTTC.

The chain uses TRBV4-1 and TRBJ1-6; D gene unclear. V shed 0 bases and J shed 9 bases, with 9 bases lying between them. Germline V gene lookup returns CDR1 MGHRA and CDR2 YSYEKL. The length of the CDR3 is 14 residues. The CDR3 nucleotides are TGCGCCAGCAGCCAAGATCGGGGAGGTTCACCCCTCCACTTT. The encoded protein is CASSQDRGGSPLHF.

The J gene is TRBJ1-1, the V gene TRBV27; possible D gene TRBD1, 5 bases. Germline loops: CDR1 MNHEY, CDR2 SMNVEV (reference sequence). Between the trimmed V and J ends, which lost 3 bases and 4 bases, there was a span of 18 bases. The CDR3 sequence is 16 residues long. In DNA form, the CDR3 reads TGTGCCAGCAGTTTCTCGAGTGGGGCGCCGCCCACTGAAGCTTTCTTT. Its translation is CASSFSSGAPPTEAFF.

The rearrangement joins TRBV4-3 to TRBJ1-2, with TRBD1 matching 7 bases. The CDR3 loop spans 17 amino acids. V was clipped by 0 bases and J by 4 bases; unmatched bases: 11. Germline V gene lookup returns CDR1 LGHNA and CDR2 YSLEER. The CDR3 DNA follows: TGCGCCAGCAGCCAAGATCCACCCGGGACAGTCCTCTATGGCTACACCTTC. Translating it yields CASSQDPPGTVLYGYTF.

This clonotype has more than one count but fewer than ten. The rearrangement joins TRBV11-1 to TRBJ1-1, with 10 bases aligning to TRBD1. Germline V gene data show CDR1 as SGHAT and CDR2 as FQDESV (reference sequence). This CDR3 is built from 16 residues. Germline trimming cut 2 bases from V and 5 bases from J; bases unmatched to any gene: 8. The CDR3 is CASSLLPGQGSTEAFF. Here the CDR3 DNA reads TGTGCCAGCAGCTTACTCCCGGGACAGGGGAGTACTGAAGCTTTCTTT.

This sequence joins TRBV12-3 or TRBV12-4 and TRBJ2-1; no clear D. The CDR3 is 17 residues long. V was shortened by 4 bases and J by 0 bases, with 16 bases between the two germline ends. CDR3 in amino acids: CASSSTTTGSSYNEQFF. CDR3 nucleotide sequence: TGTGCCAGCAGTTCCACTACGACCGGAAGCTCCTACAATGAGCAGTTCTTC.

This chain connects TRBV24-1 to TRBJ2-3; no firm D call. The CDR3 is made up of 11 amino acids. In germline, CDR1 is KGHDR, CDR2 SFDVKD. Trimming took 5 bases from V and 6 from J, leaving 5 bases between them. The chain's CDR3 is CATSAEDTQYF. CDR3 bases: TGTGCCACCAGTGCAGAGGATACGCAGTATTTT.

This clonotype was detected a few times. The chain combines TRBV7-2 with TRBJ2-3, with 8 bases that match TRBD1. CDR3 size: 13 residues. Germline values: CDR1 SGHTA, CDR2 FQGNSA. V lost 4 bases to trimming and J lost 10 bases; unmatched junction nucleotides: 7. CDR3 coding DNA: TGTGCCAGCAGCTCAGGGGGCGCTGACCCGCAGTATTTT. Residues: CASSSGGADPQYF.

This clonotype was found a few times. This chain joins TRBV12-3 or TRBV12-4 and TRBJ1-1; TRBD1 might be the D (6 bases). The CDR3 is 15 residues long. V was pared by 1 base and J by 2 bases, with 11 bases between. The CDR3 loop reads CASSLEGRGNTEAFF. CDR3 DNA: TGTGCCAGCAGTTTAGAGGGCAGGGGAAACACTGAAGCTTTCTTT.

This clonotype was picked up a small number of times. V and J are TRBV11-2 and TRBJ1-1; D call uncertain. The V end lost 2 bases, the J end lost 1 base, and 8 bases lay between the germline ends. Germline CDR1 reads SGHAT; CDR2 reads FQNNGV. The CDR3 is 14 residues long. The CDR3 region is CASSLLVWNTEAFF. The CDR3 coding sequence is TGTGCCAGCAGCTTATTGGTCTGGAACACTGAAGCTTTCTTT.

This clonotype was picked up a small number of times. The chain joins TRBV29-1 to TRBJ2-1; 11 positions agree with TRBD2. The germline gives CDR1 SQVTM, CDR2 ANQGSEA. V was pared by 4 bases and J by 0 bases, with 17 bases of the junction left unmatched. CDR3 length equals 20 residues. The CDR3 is CSVALQTSGSTFDSYNEQFF. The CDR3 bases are TGCAGCGTTGCCCTACAAACTAGCGGGAGTACATTCGACTCCTACAATGAGCAGTTCTTC.

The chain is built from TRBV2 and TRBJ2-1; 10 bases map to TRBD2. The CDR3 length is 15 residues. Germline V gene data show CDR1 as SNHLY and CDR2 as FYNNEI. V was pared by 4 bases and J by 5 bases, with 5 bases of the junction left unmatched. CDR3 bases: TGTGCCAGCAGTGGAACTAGCGGGATCAACAATGAGCAGTTCTTC. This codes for CASSGTSGINNEQFF.

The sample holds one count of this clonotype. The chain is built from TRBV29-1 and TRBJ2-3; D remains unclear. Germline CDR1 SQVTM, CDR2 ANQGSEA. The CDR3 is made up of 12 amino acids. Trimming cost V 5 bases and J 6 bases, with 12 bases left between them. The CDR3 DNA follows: TGCAGCGTTCCAAACTTAGCTGATACGCAGTATTTT. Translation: CSVPNLADTQYF.

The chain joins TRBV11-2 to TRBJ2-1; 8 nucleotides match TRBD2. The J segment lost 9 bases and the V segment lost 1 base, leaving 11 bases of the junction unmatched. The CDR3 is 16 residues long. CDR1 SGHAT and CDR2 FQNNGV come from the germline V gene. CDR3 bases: TGTGCCAGCAGCTTAGTACTGGCGGGAGGAATCCCTGAGCAGTTCTTC. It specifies CASSLVLAGGIPEQFF.

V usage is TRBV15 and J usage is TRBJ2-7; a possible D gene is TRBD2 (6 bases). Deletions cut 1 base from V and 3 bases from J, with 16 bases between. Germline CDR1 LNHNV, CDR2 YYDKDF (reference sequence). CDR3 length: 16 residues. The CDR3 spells CATSRGRARGIYEQYF. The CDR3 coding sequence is TGTGCCACCAGCAGAGGACGGGCCCGGGGGATCTACGAGCAGTACTTC.

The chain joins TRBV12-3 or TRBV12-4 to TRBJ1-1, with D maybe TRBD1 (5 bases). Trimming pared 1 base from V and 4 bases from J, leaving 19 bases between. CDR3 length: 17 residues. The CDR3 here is CASSLDRGGPFGTEAFF. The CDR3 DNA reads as TGTGCCAGCAGTTTAGACCGGGGGGGACCCTTCGGCACTGAAGCTTTCTTT.

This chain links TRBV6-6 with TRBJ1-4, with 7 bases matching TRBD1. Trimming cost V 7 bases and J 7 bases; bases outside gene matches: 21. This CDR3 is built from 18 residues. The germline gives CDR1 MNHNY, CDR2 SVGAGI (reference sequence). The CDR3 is CASTDFRRTGRGVEKLFF. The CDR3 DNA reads TGTGCCAGCACCGACTTCCGAAGGACAGGACGGGGTGTTGAAAAACTGTTTTTT.

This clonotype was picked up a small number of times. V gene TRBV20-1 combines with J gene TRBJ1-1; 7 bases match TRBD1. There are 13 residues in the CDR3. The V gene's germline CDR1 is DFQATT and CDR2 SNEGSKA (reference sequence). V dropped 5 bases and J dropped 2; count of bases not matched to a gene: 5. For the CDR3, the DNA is TGCAGTGCTCTTAACAGGGGTAACACTGAAGCTTTCTTT. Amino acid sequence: CSALNRGNTEAFF.